In this sample, the clone carrying this TCR beta chain turned up a few times. These data are taken from a study of T cells in Graves' hyperthyroidism and ophthalmopathy. There were TCR beta CDR3 regions amplified from RNA transcripts. First-round RT-PCR of the TCR CDR3 relied on the HTBI primer set. TCRdb used MiXCR to reprocess the multiplex PCR reads, holding one entry per CDR3 protein. The table lists 300,000 to 500,000 distinct CDR3 sequences, over 13% of them singletons. Exclusion followed for patients with uncontrolled infection, other autoimmune disease, pregnancy or lactation. Looked up from germline, CDR1 is LNHDA and CDR2 is SQIVND (reference sequence). Deletions cut 6 bases from V and 3 bases from J, with 15 bases between. CDR3 size: 14 residues.

Sequenced: blood. This sequence originates from a man over 45 with Graves' ophthalmopathy. V gene TRBV19 combines with J gene TRBJ2-7; D is possibly TRBD1 (6 bases). The CDR3 nucleotides are TGTGCCAGTAGCCGGACAGCCGCGAGCTACGAGCAGTACTTC. This codes for CASSRTAASYEQYF.